This TCR beta chain was sequenced for a study of blood T cell repertoires in COVID-19. Study-wide background: COVID-19 samples collected from the United States, Italy and Spain covered acute and convalescent phases. T cells, B-cell-depleted T cells, or PBMCs provided the cDNA or gDNA that served as material.

Authors' processing steps: How many nucleated cells were present was estimated from reference gene primer amplification. Sequenced by immunoSEQ multiplex PCR; TCRdb stores in-frame clones only, minus some. D and trimming come from the DNA, and the V and J calls and clone size come from that table. The sample holds roughly 52,000 clones; around 80% are singletons and the top ten take around 4.9%. The CDR3 has 18 residues. CDR1 and CDR2 (germline): SNHLY, FYNNEI. J lost 1 base, V lost 4 bases, and 6 bases had no gene match. Input material: peripheral blood. The receptor's source is a human donor in a cohort sampled during active COVID-19. The rearrangement uses TRBV2 and TRBJ2-3, with 15 positions matching TRBD2. The CDR3 region has the DNA TGTGCCAGCAGTGGGACTAGCGGGGGGGCTTTTGGCACAGATACGCAGTATTTT. Protein: CASSGTSGGAFGTDTQYF. The whole variable domain, filled in from reference TRBV2 and TRBJ2-3, reads EPEVTQTPSHQVTQMGQEVILRCVPISNHLYFYWYRQILGQKVEFLVSFYNNEISEKSEIFDDQFSVERPDGSNFTLKIRSTKLEDSAMYFCASSGTSGGAFGTDTQYFGPGTRLTVL.